This TCR beta chain was recovered during a study of CD8 T cells in ankylosing spondylitis. Broader study findings: There was reportedly significant enrichment of clones that were disease-linked in matched ankylosing spondylitis synovial fluid. Past studies reported some motif variants in reactive arthritis synovial fluid and blood. Apparently characteristic of ankylosing spondylitis blood was a TCR beta motif (eight highly homologous variants).

A quantitative 5'-RACE method, one with molecular barcodes, was used to make TCR beta libraries. TCRdb re-called the 5' RACE reads through MiXCR, storing one row per CDR3 protein. The data contain some 130,000 distinct CDR3 sequences, about 6.7% of them singletons. Note on this clonotype: Its antigen is not known.

CDR3 length: 16 amino acids. Germline lookup yields CDR1 LNHNV and CDR2 YYDKDF (reference sequence). Deletions cut 3 bases from V and 3 bases from J, with 14 bases between. The receptor was derived from a female donor with ankylosing spondylitis or in good health (not recorded which). Sequencing was done on a sample of blood, either unsorted or a sorted T cell fraction (not recorded which). The rearrangement uses TRBV15 and TRBJ2-2, with D possibly being TRBD2 (5 bases). The CDR3 region is CATSSLEEVYTGELFF. CDR3 coding DNA: TGTGCCACCAGCAGCTTGGAGGAGGTGTACACCGGGGAGCTGTTTTTT. Based on the CDR3 plus reference TRBV15 and TRBJ2-2, the full variable domain is DAMVIQNPRYQVTQFGKPVTLSCSQTLNHNVMYWYQQKSSQAPKLLFHYYDKDFNNEADTPDNFQSRRPNTSFCFLDIRSPGLGDTAMYLCATSSLEEVYTGELFFGEGSRLTVL.